The next 4 T cell receptor beta chains were all read from a single sample in a study of patients and donors after allogeneic stem cell transplantation. MiXCR, applied by TCRdb to the RT-PCR reads, yields one record per CDR3 protein. The table includes about 960,000 distinct CDR3 sequences, 18% detected once. Source material: blood, either unsorted or a sorted T cell fraction (not recorded which). Receptor source: a human donor who was either an allogeneic HSCT recipient or a stem cell or donor lymphocyte infusion donor (not recorded which). It is not recorded whose cells these are; they may come from a transplant donor.

This clonotype was counted a few times. The V gene is TRBV7-3, the J gene TRBJ1-1; 12 nucleotides align to TRBD1. The CDR3 runs 15 residues. Germline V CDR1 and CDR2: SGHTA, FQGTGA. The V and J ends lost 10 bases and 6 bases, in that order; junction bases with no gene match: 12. The CDR3: CATPGDRGLEAEAFF. The CDR3 DNA is TGTGCCACACCGGGGGACAGGGGGCTCGAGGCTGAAGCTTTCTTT. The full variable domain, rest sourced from reference TRBV7-3 and TRBJ1-1, is GAGVSQTPSNKVTEKGKYVELRCDPISGHTALYWYRQSLGQGPEFLIYFQGTGAADDSGLPNDRFFAVRPEGSVSTLKIQRTERGDSAVYLCATPGDRGLEAEAFFGQGTRLTVV.

The chain uses TRBV7-2 and TRBJ2-1; D perhaps matches TRBD2 (5 bases). V was trimmed by 1 base and J by 7 bases, leaving 14 bases between them. Germline CDR1 SGHTA, CDR2 FQGNSA. This CDR3 has 15 amino acids. CDR3 bases: TGTGCCAGCAGCTTAGGCGGACCCGGCGGGAATGAGCAGTTCTTC. This gives the protein CASSLGGPGGNEQFF.

The chain joins TRBV3-1 to TRBJ2-1; the match to TRBD2 covers 7 bases. V lost 3 bases, J lost 0 bases, and 5 bases stayed unmatched. The CDR3 loop spans 16 amino acids. Germline loops: CDR1 LGHDT, CDR2 YNNKEL (reference sequence). For the CDR3, the DNA is TGTGCCAGCAGCCACGGGGGAGGGAGCTCCTACAATGAGCAGTTCTTC. It codes for CASSHGGGSSYNEQFF.

This clonotype was counted ten times or more. The chain is built from TRBV6-1 and TRBJ1-5; D remains ambiguous. CDR1 is MNHNS, CDR2 SASEGT, per germline. V was cut by 8 bases and J by 4 bases, with 15 bases left in between. The CDR3 length is 14 residues. CDR3 coding DNA: TGTGCCAGCCTGAGTCAACCCGGGAATCAGCCCCAGCATTTT. Translation: CASLSQPGNQPQHF.